The clone carrying this T cell receptor (beta chain) was counted many times. TCRdb processed the 5' RACE reads anew with MiXCR; each CDR3 protein has one entry. Of around 63,000 distinct CDR3 sequences listed, about 17% were seen once; the top ten hold about 4.4%. The germline CDR1 and CDR2 sequences are SGHAT and FQDESV (reference sequence). Unmatched junction bases numbered 12, after V lost 4 bases and J lost 6 bases. This CDR3 region has 16 residues. The data stem from a study of T cells of healthy individuals. The rearrangement uses TRBV11-1 and TRBJ2-1, with 7 bases matching TRBD2. The source of this sequence is a human donor in good health. CDR3 loop: CASSSRIGGGPNEQFF. In DNA, the CDR3 is TGTGCCAGCAGCTCCCGGATTGGGGGAGGGCCCAATGAGCAGTTCTTC.